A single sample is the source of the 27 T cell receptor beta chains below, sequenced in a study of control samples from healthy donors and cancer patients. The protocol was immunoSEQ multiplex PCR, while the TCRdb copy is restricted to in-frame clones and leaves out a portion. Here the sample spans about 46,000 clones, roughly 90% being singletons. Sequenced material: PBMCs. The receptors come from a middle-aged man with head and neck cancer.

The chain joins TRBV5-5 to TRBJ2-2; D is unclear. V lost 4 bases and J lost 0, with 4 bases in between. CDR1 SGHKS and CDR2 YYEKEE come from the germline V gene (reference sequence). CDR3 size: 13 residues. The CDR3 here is CASSRTNTGELFF. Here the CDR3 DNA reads TGTGCCAGCAGCCGTACGAACACCGGGGAGCTGTTTTTT.

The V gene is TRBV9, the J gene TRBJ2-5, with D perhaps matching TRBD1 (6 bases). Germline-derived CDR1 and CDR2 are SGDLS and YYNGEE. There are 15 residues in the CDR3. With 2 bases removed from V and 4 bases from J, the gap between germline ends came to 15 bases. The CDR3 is CASSVQGSLGETQYF. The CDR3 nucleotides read TGTGCCAGCAGCGTCCAGGGGAGTTTGGGAGAGACCCAGTACTTC.

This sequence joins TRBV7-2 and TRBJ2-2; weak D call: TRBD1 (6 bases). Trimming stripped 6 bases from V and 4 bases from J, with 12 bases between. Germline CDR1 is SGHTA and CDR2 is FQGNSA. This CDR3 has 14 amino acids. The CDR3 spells CASRRTGITGELFF. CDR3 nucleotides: TGTGCCAGCAGACGAACAGGGATCACCGGGGAGCTGTTTTTT.

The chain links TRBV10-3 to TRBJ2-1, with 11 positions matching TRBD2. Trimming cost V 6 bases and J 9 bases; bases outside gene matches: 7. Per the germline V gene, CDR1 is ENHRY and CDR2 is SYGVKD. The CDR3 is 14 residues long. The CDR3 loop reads CAIRVSGGAGEQFF. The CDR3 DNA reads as TGTGCCATCAGAGTTAGCGGGGGGGCGGGTGAGCAGTTCTTC.

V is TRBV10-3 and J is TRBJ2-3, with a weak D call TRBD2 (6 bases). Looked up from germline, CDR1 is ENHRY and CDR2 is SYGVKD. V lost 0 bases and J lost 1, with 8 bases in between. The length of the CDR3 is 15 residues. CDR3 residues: CAISESGEGTDTQYF. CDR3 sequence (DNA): TGTGCCATCAGTGAGTCGGGGGAGGGCACAGATACGCAGTATTTT.

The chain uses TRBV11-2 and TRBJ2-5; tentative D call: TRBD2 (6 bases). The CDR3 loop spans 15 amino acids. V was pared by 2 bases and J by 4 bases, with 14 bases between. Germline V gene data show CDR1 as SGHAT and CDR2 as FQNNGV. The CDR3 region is CASSLYPGVGETQYF. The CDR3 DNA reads TGTGCCAGCAGCTTATATCCGGGAGTAGGAGAGACCCAGTACTTC.

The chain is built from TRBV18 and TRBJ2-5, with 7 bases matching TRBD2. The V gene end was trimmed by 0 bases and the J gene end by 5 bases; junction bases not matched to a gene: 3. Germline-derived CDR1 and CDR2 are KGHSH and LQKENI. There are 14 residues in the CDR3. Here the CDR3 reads CASSPPLGGETQYF. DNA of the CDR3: TGTGCCAGCTCACCACCGCTGGGGGGGGAGACCCAGTACTTC.

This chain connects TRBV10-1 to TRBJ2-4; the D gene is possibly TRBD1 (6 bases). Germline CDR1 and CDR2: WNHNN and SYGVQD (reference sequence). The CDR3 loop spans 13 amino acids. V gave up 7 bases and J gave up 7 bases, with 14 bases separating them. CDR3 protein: CASTDRLGNIQYF. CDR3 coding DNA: TGCGCCAGCACCGACAGGCTCGGGAACATTCAGTACTTC.

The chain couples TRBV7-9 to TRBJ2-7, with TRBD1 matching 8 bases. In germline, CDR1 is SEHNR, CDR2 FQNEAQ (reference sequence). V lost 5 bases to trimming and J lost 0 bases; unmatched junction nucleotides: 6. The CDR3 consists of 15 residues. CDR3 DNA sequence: TGTGCCAGCAGCCCGGGACAGGATTCCTCCTACGAGCAGTACTTC. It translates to CASSPGQDSSYEQYF.

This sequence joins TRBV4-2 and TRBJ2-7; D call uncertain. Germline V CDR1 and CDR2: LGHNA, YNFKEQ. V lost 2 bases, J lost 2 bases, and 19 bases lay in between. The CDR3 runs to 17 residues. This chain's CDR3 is CASSQSVGPEDPYEQYF. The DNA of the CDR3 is TGTGCCAGCAGCCAAAGCGTAGGGCCCGAAGACCCCTACGAGCAGTACTTC.

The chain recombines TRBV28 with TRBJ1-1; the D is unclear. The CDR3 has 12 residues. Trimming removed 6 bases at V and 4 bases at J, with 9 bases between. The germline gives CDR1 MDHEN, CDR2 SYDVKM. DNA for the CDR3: TGTGCCAGCAGCAGGTGGGGCACTGAAGCTTTCTTT. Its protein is CASSRWGTEAFF.

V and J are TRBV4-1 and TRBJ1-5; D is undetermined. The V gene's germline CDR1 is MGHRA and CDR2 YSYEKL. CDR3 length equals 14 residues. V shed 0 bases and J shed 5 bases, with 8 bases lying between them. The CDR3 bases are TGCGCCAGCAGCCAAGATCTTAACGATCAGCCCCAGCATTTT. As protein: CASSQDLNDQPQHF.

The CDR3 region is CASSAGTRADTQYF. The CDR3 bases are TGTGCCAGCAGCGCAGGGACTAGAGCAGATACGCAGTATTTT. This sequence joins TRBV9 and TRBJ2-3; TRBD2 agrees at 8 bases. CDR1 and CDR2 (germline): SGDLS, YYNGEE. CDR3 size: 14 residues. Germline trimming cut 3 bases from V and 4 bases from J; bases unmatched to any gene: 4.

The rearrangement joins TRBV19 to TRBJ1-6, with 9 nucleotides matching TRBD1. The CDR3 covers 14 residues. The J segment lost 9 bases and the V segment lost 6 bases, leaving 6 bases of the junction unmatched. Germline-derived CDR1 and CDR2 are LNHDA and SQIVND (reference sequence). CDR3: CASSLQGASSPLHF. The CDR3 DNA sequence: TGTGCCAGTAGCCTACAGGGGGCAAGTTCACCCCTCCACTTT.

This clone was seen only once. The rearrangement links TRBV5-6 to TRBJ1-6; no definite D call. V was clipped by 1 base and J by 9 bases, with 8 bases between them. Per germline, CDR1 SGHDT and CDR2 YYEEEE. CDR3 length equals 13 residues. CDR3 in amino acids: CASSLSGSSPLHF. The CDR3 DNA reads TGTGCCAGCAGCTTGTCTGGAAGTTCACCCCTCCACTTT.

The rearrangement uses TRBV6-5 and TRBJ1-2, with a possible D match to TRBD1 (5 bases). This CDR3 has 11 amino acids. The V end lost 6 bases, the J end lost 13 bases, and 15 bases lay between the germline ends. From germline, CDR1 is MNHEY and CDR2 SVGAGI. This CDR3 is CASSGQDRGTF. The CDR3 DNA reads TGTGCCAGCAGCGGTCAAGATAGGGGCACCTTC.

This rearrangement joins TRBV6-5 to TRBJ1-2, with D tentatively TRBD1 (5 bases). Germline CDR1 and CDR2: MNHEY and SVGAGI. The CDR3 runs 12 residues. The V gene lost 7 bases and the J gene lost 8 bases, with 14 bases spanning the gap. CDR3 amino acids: CASKTSGRGYTF. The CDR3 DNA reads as TGTGCCAGCAAAACTTCAGGGCGCGGCTACACCTTC.

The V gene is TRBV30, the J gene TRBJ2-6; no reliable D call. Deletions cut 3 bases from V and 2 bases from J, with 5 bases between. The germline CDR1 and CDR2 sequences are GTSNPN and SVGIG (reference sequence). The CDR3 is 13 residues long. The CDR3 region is CAWRSPGANVLTF. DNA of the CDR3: TGTGCCTGGAGGTCACCTGGGGCCAACGTCCTGACTTTC.

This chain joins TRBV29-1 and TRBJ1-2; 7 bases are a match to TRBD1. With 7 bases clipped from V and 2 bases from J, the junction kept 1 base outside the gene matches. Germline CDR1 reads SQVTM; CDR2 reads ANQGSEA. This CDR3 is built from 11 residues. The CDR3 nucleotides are TGCAGCGCGACAGGGAACTATGGCTACACCTTC. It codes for CSATGNYGYTF.

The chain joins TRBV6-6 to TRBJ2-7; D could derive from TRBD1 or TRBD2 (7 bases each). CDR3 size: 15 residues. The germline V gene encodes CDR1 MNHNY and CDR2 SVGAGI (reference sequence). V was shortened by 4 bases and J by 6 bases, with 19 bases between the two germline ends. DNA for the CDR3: TGTGCCAGCAGTTCGCCGACAGGGAGGGTGAGCGAGCAGTACTTC. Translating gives CASSSPTGRVSEQYF.

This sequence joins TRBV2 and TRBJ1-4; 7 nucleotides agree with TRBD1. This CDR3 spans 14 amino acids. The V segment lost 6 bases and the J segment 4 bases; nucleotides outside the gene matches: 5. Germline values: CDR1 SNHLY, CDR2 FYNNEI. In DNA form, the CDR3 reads TGTGCCAGCAGGACAGGGAGTGGTAATGAAAAACTGTTTTTT. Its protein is CASRTGSGNEKLFF. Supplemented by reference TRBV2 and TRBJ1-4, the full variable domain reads EPEVTQTPSHQVTQMGQEVILRCVPISNHLYFYWYRQILGQKVEFLVSFYNNEISEKSEIFDDQFSVERPDGSNFTLKIRSTKLEDSAMYFCASRTGSGNEKLFFGSGTQLSVL.

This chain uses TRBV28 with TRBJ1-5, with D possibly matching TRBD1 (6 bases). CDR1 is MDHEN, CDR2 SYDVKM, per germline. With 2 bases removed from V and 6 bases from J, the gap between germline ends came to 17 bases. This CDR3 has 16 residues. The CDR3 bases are TGTGCCAGCAGTTTAAGGTCGGGGGGCCAGTTTCAGCCCCAGCATTTT. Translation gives CASSLRSGGQFQPQHF.

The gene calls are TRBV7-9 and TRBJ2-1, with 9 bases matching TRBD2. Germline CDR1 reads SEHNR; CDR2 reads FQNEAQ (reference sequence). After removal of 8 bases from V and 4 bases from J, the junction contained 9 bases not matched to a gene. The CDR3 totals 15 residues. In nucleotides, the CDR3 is TGTGCCAGCGGCCGGGGAGCGGGGGGTTACAATGAGCAGTTCTTC. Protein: CASGRGAGGYNEQFF.

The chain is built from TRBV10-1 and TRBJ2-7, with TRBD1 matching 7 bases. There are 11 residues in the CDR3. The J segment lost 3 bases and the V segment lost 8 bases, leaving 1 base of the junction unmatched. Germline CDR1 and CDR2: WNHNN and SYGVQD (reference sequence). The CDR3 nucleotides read TGCGCCAGCGGGGACAGCTACGAGCAGTACTTC. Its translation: CASGDSYEQYF.

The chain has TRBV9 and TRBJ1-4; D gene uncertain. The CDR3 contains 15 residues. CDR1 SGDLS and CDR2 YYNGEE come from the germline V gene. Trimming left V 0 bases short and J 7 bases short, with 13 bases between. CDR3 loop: CASSVGRGTSEKLFF. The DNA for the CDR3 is TGTGCCAGCAGCGTAGGCCGGGGAACAAGTGAAAAACTGTTTTTT.

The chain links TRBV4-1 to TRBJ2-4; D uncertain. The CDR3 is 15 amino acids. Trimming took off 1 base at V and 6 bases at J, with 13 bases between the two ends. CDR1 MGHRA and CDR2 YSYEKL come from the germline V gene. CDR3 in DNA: TGCGCCAGCAGCCAAGGCCCCCTCCGGATAAACATTCAGTACTTC. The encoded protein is CASSQGPLRINIQYF.

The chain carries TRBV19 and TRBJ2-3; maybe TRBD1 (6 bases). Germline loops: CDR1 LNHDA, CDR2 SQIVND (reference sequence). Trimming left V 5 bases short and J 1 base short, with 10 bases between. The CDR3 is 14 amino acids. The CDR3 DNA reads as TGTGCCAGTAGTCTCCGGACAGGCACAGATACGCAGTATTTT. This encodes CASSLRTGTDTQYF.